The source of this T cell receptor beta chain is a study of PD-1 blockade in mismatch repair-deficient tumors. The CDR3 is 14 residues long. V was pared by 5 bases and J by 0 bases, with 3 bases of the junction left unmatched. Per germline, CDR1 SGHRS and CDR2 YFSETQ. Profiled with immunoSEQ multiplex PCR; TCRdb holds only in-frame clones, not every one. Of under 150,000 clones in the sample, roughly nine tenths were seen once. This sample comprised peripheral blood, obtained 44 weeks after starting pembrolizumab. This chain links TRBV5-1 with TRBJ2-3; 7 bases are a match to TRBD1. The sequence derives from an adult with mismatch repair-deficient cancer. The CDR3 loop is CASRTGSSTDTQYF. CDR3 DNA sequence: TGCGCCAGCAGGACAGGGAGTAGCACAGATACGCAGTATTTT.